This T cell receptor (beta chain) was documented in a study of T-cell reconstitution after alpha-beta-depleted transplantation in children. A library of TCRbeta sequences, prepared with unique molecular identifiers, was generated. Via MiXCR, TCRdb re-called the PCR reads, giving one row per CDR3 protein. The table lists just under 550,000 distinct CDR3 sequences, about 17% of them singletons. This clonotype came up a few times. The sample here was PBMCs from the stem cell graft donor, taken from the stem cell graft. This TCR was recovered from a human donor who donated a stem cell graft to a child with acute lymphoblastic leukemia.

CDR3 in amino acids: CSAGTYEQYF. Here the CDR3 DNA reads TGCAGTGCTGGAACCTACGAGCAGTACTTC. This chain links TRBV20-1 with TRBJ2-7; D ambiguous. The V and J ends lost 5 bases and 2 bases respectively, with 4 bases between them. Per germline, CDR1 DFQATT and CDR2 SNEGSKA (reference sequence). The CDR3 consists of 10 residues.